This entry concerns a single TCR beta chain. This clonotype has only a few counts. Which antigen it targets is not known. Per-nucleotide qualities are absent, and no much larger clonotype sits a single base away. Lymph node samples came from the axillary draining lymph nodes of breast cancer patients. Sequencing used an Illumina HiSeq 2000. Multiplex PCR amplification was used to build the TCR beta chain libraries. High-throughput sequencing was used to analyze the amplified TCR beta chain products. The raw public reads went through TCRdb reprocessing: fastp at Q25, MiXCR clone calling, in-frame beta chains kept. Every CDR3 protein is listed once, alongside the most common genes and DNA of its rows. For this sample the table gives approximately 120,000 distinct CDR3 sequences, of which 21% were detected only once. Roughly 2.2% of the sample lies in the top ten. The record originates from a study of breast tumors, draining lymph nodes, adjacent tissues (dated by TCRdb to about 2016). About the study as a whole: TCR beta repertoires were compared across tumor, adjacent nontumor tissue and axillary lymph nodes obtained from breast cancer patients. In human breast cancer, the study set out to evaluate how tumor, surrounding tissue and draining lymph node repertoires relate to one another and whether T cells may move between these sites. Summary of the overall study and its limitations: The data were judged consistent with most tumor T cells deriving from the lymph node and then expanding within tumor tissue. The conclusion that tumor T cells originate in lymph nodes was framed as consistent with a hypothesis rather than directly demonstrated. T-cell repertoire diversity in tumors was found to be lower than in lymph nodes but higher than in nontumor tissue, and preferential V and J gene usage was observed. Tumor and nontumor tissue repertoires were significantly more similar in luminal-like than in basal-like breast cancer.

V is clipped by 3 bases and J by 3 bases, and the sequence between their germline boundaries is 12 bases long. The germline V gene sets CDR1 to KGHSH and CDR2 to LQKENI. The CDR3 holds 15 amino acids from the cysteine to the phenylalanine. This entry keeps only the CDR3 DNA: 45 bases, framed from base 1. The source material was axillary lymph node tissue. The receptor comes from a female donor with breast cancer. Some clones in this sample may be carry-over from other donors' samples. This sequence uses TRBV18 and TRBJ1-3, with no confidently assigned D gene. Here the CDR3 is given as CASSPGERRGNTIYF. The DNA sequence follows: TGTGCCAGCTCACCCGGGGAACGGCGTGGAAACACCATATATTTT.